Each of the 18 T cell receptor beta chains below was sequenced from the same sample in a study of shared clonotypes between healthy human individuals. Profiling relied on immunoSEQ multiplex PCR, and the TCRdb table lists in-frame clones only, not all of them. The repertoire includes approximately 2,000,000 clones, about 94% of them detected once, and around 1.8% sits in the top ten. CD45RO-negative, CCR7-positively selected cells formed the naive CD8 fraction, excluding terminally differentiated effector memory CD45RA+ cells. Sequencing input: naive CD8+ T cells from PBMCs. The receptors derive from a young man in good health. Some clones in this sample may be carry-over from other donors' samples.

The CDR3 nucleotides are TGTGCCAGCAGCCCGCGGGCGCAGACTGAAGCTTTCTTT. Protein product: CASSPRAQTEAFF. The chain joins TRBV13 to TRBJ1-1; D remains ambiguous. The CDR3 consists of 13 residues. CDR1 and CDR2 (germline): PRHDT, FYEKMQ (reference sequence). Deletions cut 5 bases from V and 5 bases from J, with 12 bases between.

This chain joins TRBV5-4 and TRBJ2-6, with D uncertain. The ends were cut back, 0 bases at V and 3 bases at J, with 13 bases in the middle. The CDR3 sequence is 17 residues long. Looked up from germline, CDR1 is SGHNT and CDR2 is YYREEE (reference sequence). This CDR3 reads CASSLAVLGFGANVLTF. CDR3 in DNA: TGTGCCAGCAGCTTGGCCGTTTTGGGCTTTGGGGCCAACGTCCTGACTTTC.

Remarks on this clone: This sample includes further DNA sequences coding for the same CDR3. V usage is TRBV27 and J usage is TRBJ2-3, with 8 positions matching TRBD1. Germline lookup yields CDR1 MNHEY and CDR2 SMNVEV (reference sequence). V lost 5 bases to trimming and J lost 3 bases; unmatched junction nucleotides: 7. The CDR3 spans 15 residues. The CDR3 loop reads CASSPRTGSTDTQYF. DNA for the CDR3: TGTGCCAGCAGTCCGAGGACAGGGTCGACAGATACGCAGTATTTT.

The V gene is TRBV7-8, the J gene TRBJ1-5, with 7 bases fitting TRBD1. This CDR3 has 17 residues. Germline trimming cut 5 bases from V and 1 base from J; bases unmatched to any gene: 11. CDR1 is SGHVS, CDR2 FQNEAQ, per germline. CDR3 region: CASSPEYRGGSNQPQHF. CDR3 nucleotides: TGTGCCAGCAGCCCCGAATACAGGGGAGGAAGCAATCAGCCCCAGCATTTT.

This chain connects TRBV19 to TRBJ1-5; D remains unclear. The V gene lost 3 bases and the J gene lost 2 bases, with 11 bases spanning the gap. Germline CDR1 reads LNHDA; CDR2 reads SQIVND (reference sequence). The CDR3 totals 15 residues. The CDR3: CASSIWQNRNQPQHF. The CDR3, as DNA: TGTGCCAGTAGTATCTGGCAGAATCGCAATCAGCCCCAGCATTTT.

V usage is TRBV7-9 and J usage is TRBJ2-3; D remains unclear. This CDR3 spans 16 amino acids. Germline V gene lookup returns CDR1 SEHNR and CDR2 FQNEAQ (reference sequence). Trimming cost V 2 bases and J 0 bases, with 12 bases left between them. The CDR3 region is CASSLSEVGSTDTQYF. The CDR3 nucleotides read TGTGCCAGCAGCTTAAGTGAGGTGGGTAGCACAGATACGCAGTATTTT.

The J gene is TRBJ1-1, the V gene TRBV7-9; no reliable D call. The CDR3 is 16 residues long. The ends were cut back, 3 bases at V and 1 base at J, with 15 bases in the middle. Germline loops: CDR1 SEHNR, CDR2 FQNEAQ (reference sequence). The CDR3 loop is CASSFGETTSNTEAFF. The DNA of the CDR3 is TGTGCCAGCAGCTTTGGGGAGACAACTTCGAACACTGAAGCTTTCTTT.

This chain joins TRBV7-8 and TRBJ1-1; D unclear. The CDR3 covers 14 residues. The ends were cut back, 5 bases at V and 7 bases at J, with 17 bases in the middle. Germline V CDR1 and CDR2: SGHVS, FQNEAQ. The CDR3 is CASSPFGGLGEAFF. DNA of the CDR3: TGTGCCAGCAGCCCCTTTGGTGGGTTGGGTGAAGCTTTCTTT. The entire variable domain, with the rest obtained from reference TRBV7-8 and TRBJ1-1, is as follows: GAGVSQSPRYKVAKRGQDVALRCDPISGHVSLFWYQQALGQGPEFLTYFQNEAQLDKSGLPSDRFFAERPEGSVSTLKIQRTQQEDSAVYLCASSPFGGLGEAFFGQGTRLTVV.

The V and J genes are TRBV6-5 and TRBJ1-2; D is ambiguous. Germline V gene data show CDR1 as MNHEY and CDR2 as SVGAGI. V was clipped by 0 bases and J by 4 bases, with 9 bases between them. The CDR3 has 14 residues. The CDR3 protein is CASSYSWGTYGYTF. The CDR3 nucleotides are TGTGCCAGCAGTTACTCCTGGGGAACCTATGGCTACACCTTC.

This sequence joins TRBV28 and TRBJ2-7, with 10 bases aligning to TRBD2. In germline, CDR1 is MDHEN, CDR2 SYDVKM. The CDR3 totals 17 residues. V lost 4 bases to trimming and J lost 0 bases; unmatched junction nucleotides: 9. CDR3: CASSSITSGISSYEQYF. For the CDR3, the DNA is TGTGCCAGCAGTTCAATCACTAGCGGGATAAGCTCCTACGAGCAGTACTTC.

The chain links TRBV14 to TRBJ2-1; D remains unclear. Germline CDR1 is SGHDN and CDR2 is FVKESK. The CDR3 spans 13 residues. V lost 1 base to trimming and J lost 13 bases, with 14 bases between them. The CDR3 reads CASSQGPVIPQFF. Here the CDR3 DNA reads TGTGCCAGCAGCCAAGGGCCGGTCATCCCCCAGTTCTTC.

The V call is TRBV11-2, the J call TRBJ1-1; D call uncertain. V shed 8 bases and J shed 4 bases, with 20 bases lying between them. CDR1 SGHAT and CDR2 FQNNGV come from the germline V gene. The CDR3 spans 15 residues. CDR3 DNA: TGTGCCAGCCACTTCCCCACCCTACCCTTCACTGAAGCTTTCTTT. The encoded protein is CASHFPTLPFTEAFF.

This sequence joins TRBV27 and TRBJ2-3; the D is unclear. The CDR3 contains 14 residues. Germline CDR1 MNHEY, CDR2 SMNVEV (reference sequence). V was cut by 0 bases and J by 7 bases, with 11 bases left in between. The CDR3, as DNA: TGTGCCAGCAGTTTATCTTCCGGCGTGCATACGCAGTATTTT. This codes for CASSLSSGVHTQYF.

The J gene is TRBJ2-3, the V gene TRBV6-6; no clear D. The CDR3 loop spans 13 amino acids. Deletions cut 2 bases from V and 6 bases from J, with 9 bases between. Germline-derived CDR1 and CDR2 are MNHNY and SVGAGI (reference sequence). CDR3 sequence: CASSYVKLDTQYF. As DNA, the CDR3 is TGTGCCAGCAGTTACGTGAAGCTGGATACGCAGTATTTT.

This clone was seen once. The chain couples TRBV7-9 to TRBJ1-1; D is possibly TRBD1 (6 bases). CDR3 size: 12 residues. Trimming took off 6 bases at V and 8 bases at J, with 13 bases between the two ends. Germline V gene lookup returns CDR1 SEHNR and CDR2 FQNEAQ (reference sequence). CDR3 in DNA: TGTGCCAGCAGACGCCCAGGGGAGGAAGCTTTCTTT. It specifies CASRRPGEEAFF.

The chain links TRBV28 to TRBJ1-5; D is uncertain. Trimming took 2 bases from V and 10 from J, leaving 9 bases between them. Germline assignment: CDR1 MDHEN and CDR2 SYDVKM. This CDR3 has 12 residues. The CDR3 spells CASSLAPLPQHF. CDR3 nucleotides: TGTGCCAGCAGTTTAGCCCCCCTCCCCCAGCATTTT.

This clone was recorded only once. The rearrangement links TRBV11-2 to TRBJ1-2; D uncertain. This CDR3 comprises 12 residues. The germline V gene has CDR1 SGHAT and CDR2 FQNNGV. V was trimmed by 1 base and J by 7 bases, leaving 7 bases between them. The CDR3 coding sequence is TGTGCCAGCAGCTTAGGTGCGGGTGGCTACACCTTC. It translates to CASSLGAGGYTF.

The rearrangement joins TRBV27 to TRBJ2-7, with D uncertain. CDR1 MNHEY and CDR2 SMNVEV come from the germline V gene (reference sequence). The CDR3 totals 15 residues. V was pared by 3 bases and J by 2 bases, with 14 bases between. CDR3 residues: CASSFDFRPTYEQYF. For the CDR3, the DNA is TGTGCCAGCAGTTTCGACTTTCGACCAACCTACGAGCAGTACTTC.